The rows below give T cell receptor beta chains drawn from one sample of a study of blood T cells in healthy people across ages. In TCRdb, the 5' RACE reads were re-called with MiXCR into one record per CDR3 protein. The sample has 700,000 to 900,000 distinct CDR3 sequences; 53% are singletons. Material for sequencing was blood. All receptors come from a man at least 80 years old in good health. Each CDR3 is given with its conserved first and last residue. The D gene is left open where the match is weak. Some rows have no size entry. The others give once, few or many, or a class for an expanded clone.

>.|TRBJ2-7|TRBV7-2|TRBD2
CASSLWLTSGTYEQYF
TGTGCCAGCAGCTTATGGCTGACTAGCGGCACCTACGAGCAGTACTTC
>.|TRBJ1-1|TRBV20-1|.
CSARERRHGSYTEAFF
TGCAGTGCTAGAGAAAGAAGGCATGGATCTTACACTGAAGCTTTCTTT
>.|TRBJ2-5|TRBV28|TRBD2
CASSPPRASGQETQYF
TGTGCCAGCAGTCCCCCGAGGGCTAGCGGCCAAGAGACCCAGTACTTC
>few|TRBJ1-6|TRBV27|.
CASGRVDYNSPLHF
TGTGCCAGCGGCAGGGTGGACTATAATTCACCCCTCCACTTT
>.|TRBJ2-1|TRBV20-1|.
CSASSGLEQFF
TGCAGTGCTAGTTCTGGACTCGAGCAGTTCTTC
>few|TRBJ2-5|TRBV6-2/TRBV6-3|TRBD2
CASSRLAGGTQYF
TGTGCCAGCAGTCGACTAGCTGGGGGGACCCAGTACTTC
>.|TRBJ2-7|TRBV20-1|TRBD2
CSASALIAGPYEQYF
TGCAGTGCTAGTGCCCTAATAGCGGGACCCTACGAGCAGTACTTC
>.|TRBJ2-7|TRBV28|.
CASRGALLEQYF
TGTGCCAGCAGGGGGGCCCTCCTCGAGCAGTACTTC
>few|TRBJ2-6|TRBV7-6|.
CARNSRGSGANVLTF
TGTGCCCGCAATTCGCGGGGTTCTGGGGCCAACGTCCTGACTTTC
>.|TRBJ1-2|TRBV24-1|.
CATSDAGFGYGYTF
TGTGCCACCAGTGACGCCGGGTTTGGCTATGGCTACACCTTC
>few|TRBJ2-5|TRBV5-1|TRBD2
CASSLVGTSGMETQYF
TGCGCCAGCAGCTTGGTTGGGACTAGCGGGATGGAGACCCAGTACTTC
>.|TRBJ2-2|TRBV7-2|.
CASSLRVGTGELFF
TGTGCCAGCAGCTTAAGGGTGGGGACCGGGGAGCTGTTTTTT
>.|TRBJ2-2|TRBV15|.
CATSRTGGRTGELFF
TGTGCCACCAGCAGAACCGGGGGCCGCACCGGGGAGCTGTTTTTT
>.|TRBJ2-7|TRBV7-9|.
CASSHDRPPYEQYF
TGTGCCAGCAGCCACGACAGGCCCCCCTACGAGCAGTACTTC
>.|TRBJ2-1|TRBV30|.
CAFWGDSHNEQFF
TGTGCCTTCTGGGGGGACAGCCACAATGAGCAGTTCTTC
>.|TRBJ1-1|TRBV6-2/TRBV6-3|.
CASSRRAMNTEAFF
TGTGCCAGCAGCCGCAGGGCTATGAACACTGAAGCTTTCTTT
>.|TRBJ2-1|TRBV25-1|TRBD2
CASSEPTSGLLGEQFF
TGTGCCAGCAGTGAACCGACTAGCGGGCTTCTCGGTGAGCAGTTCTTC
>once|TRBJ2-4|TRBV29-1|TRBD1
CSVARADETGGSKQYF
TGCAGCGTTGCGAGAGCAGACGAGACAGGGGGCTCAAAGCAGTACTTC
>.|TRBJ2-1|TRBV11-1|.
CASSLEGTWDEQFF
TGTGCCAGCAGTCTAGAGGGGACTTGGGATGAGCAGTTCTTC
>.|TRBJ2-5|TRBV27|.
CASRALRGREQYF
TGTGCCAGCAGAGCGCTTCGGGGAAGAGAGCAGTACTTC
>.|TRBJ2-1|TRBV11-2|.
CASSLRSGAGNEQFF
TGTGCCAGCAGCTTACGTAGCGGAGCCGGCAATGAGCAGTTCTTC
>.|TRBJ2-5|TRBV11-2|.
CASSLSRAGETQYF
TGTGCCAGCAGCTTATCTAGGGCTGGGGAGACCCAGTACTTC
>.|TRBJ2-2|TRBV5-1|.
CASSLHGHTGELFF
TGCGCCAGCAGCCTTCACGGACACACCGGGGAGCTGTTTTTT
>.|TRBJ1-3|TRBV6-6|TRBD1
CASSRTGVSGNTIYF
TGTGCCAGCAGCCGTACAGGGGTTTCGGGAAACACCATATATTTT
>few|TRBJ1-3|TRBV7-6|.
CASSLGGNTIYF
TGTGCCAGCAGCTTGGGGGGAAACACCATATATTTT
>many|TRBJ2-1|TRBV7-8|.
CASSLVVVVGVAPNEQFF
TGTGCCAGCAGCTTAGTGGTAGTTGTGGGAGTGGCGCCCAATGAGCAGTTCTTC
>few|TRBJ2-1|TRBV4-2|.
CASSQDIIQRQFF
TGTGCCAGCAGCCAAGATATAATCCAGCGCCAGTTCTTC
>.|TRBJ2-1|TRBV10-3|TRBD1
CAIAPRGQRYNEQFF
TGTGCCATCGCCCCCCGGGGACAGAGGTACAATGAGCAGTTCTTC
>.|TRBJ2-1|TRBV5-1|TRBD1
CASSVSTGGLDEQFF
TGCGCCAGCAGCGTCTCAACAGGGGGCTTGGATGAGCAGTTCTTC
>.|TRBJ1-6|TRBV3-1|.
CASSQGFAVNSPLHF
TGTGCCAGCAGCCAAGGGTTCGCGGTTAATTCACCCCTCCACTTT
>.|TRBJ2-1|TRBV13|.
CASSLGDNYNEQFF
TGTGCCAGCAGCTTAGGGGACAATTACAATGAGCAGTTCTTC
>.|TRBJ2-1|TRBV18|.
CASSPLLGDNEQFF
TGTGCCAGCTCACCACTGTTGGGGGACAATGAGCAGTTCTTC
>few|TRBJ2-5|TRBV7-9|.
CASSQLPAGPQETQYF
TGTGCCAGCAGCCAACTACCGGCGGGGCCCCAAGAGACCCAGTACTTC
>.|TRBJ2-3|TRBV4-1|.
CASSQDRSRGTHRYAYF
TGCGCCAGCAGCCAAGATCGGAGCAGGGGCACGCACAGATACGCGTATTTT
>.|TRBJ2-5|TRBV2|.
CASSASSSEKETQYF
TGTGCCAGCAGCGCCAGCTCCTCGGAAAAAGAGACCCAGTACTTC
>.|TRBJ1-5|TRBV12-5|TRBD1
CARGSGQGNQPQHF
TGTGCTCGTGGTTCAGGACAGGGCAATCAGCCCCAGCATTTT
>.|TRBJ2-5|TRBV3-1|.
CASSLWASGEQYF
TGTGCCAGCAGCCTCTGGGCCTCCGGGGAGCAGTACTTC
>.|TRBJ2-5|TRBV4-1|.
CASSQWTKETQYF
TGCGCCAGCAGCCAGTGGACTAAAGAGACCCAGTACTTC
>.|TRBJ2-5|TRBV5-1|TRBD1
CASSLAQGALRPKVQETQYF
TGCGCCAGCAGCTTGGCTCAGGGGGCGCTCCGTCCAAAAGTCCAAGAGACCCAGTACTTC
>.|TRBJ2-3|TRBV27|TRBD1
CASSIGQGPDTQYF
TGTGCCAGCAGTATCGGACAGGGGCCAGATACGCAGTATTTT
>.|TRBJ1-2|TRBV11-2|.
CASSLGRVDYGYTF
TGTGCCAGCAGCTTAGGTCGGGTCGACTATGGCTACACCTTC
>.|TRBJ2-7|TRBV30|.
CAGSPSYEQYF
TGTGCCGGGAGTCCGTCCTACGAGCAGTACTTC
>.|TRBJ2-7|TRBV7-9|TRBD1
CASSGGTGGNHNEQYF
TGTGCCAGCAGCGGGGGGACAGGGGGCAATCACAACGAGCAGTACTTC
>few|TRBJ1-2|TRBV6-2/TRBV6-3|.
CASSYSRLLPNYGYTF
TGTGCCAGCAGTTACTCGCGGCTACTCCCAAACTATGGCTACACCTTC
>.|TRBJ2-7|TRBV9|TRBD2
CASSVGGGGLSYEQYF
TGTGCCAGCAGCGTAGGGGGGGGAGGGCTCTCCTACGAGCAGTACTTC
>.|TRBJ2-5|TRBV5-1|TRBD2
CASSLRPGGPKGETQYF
TGCGCCAGCAGCTTGCGCCCGGGAGGCCCAAAGGGGGAGACCCAGTACTTC
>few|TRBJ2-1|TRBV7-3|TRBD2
CASSVLAGSEQFF
TGTGCCAGCAGCGTACTAGCGGGGAGTGAGCAGTTCTTC
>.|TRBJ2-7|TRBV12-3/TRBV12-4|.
CASSLFIHEQYF
TGTGCCAGCAGTTTATTTATCCACGAGCAGTACTTC
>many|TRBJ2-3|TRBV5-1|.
CASSATDTQYF
TGCGCCAGCAGTGCCACAGATACGCAGTATTTT
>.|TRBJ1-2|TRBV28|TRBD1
CASSSGQEGYTF
TGTGCCAGCAGCTCCGGACAGGAAGGCTACACCTTC
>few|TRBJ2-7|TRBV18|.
CASSPLADEQYF
TGTGCCAGCTCCCCCTTGGCTGACGAGCAGTACTTC
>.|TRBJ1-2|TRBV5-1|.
CASSLGAGNPGGYTF
TGCGCCAGCAGTTTAGGTGCCGGGAATCCCGGCGGCTACACCTTC
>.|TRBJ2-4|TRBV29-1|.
CGVGMGTSDRYF
.
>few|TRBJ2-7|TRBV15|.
CATSRDRDPQTYEQYF
TGTGCCACCAGCAGAGACCGGGACCCCCAAACCTACGAGCAGTACTTC
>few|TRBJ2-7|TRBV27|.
CASKPADSYEQYF
TGTGCCAGCAAACCGGCCGACTCCTACGAGCAGTACTTC
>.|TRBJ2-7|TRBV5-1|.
CASSSRDGFPHEQYF
TGCGCCAGCAGCTCCCGGGACGGGTTTCCCCACGAGCAGTACTTC
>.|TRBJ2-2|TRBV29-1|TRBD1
CSVSQGRNTGELFF
TGCAGCGTGTCACAGGGGCGGAACACCGGGGAGCTGTTTTTT
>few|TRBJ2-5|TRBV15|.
CATSRDNQETQYF
TGTGCCACCAGCAGAGACAACCAAGAGACCCAGTACTTC